This T cell receptor (beta chain) was sequenced in a study of OX40 agonist ivuxolimab in advanced cancers. Study background: The dose of intravenous ivuxolimab that patients received every 2 weeks ranged from 0.01 to 10 mg/kg.

Repertoires were generated with immunoSEQ multiplex PCR, while TCRdb's copy carries only in-frame clones and drops some. The sample contains about 64,000 clones, 91% of which appear only once. The sequencing used CD4+ or CD8+ T cells sorted from blood, collected in a trial of the OX40 agonist ivuxolimab. The TCR comes from an adult with an advanced solid tumor such as melanoma, head and neck, liver or kidney cancer.

The CDR3 spells CASAHGGQASYEQYF. In nucleotides, the CDR3 is TGTGCCAGCGCCCACGGGGGACAGGCCTCCTACGAGCAGTACTTC. The chain combines TRBV6-1 with TRBJ2-7; 8 bases fit TRBD1. CDR1 is MNHNS and CDR2 is SASEGT in the germline V gene. The CDR3 extends over 15 amino acids. J was trimmed by 0 bases and V by 8 bases; bases with no gene match: 9.